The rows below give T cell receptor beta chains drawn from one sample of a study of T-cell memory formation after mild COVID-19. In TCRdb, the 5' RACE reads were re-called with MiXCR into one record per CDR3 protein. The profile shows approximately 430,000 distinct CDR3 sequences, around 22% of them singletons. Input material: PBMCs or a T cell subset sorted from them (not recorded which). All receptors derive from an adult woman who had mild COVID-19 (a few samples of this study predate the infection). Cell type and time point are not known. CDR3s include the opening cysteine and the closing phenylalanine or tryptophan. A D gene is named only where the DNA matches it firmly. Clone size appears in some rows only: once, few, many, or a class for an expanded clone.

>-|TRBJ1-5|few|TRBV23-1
TGCGCCAGCAGTCAATCGGGACAATGGCAGCCCCAGCATTTT
CASSQSGQWQPQHF
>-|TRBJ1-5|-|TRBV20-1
TGCAGTGCTAGAGATCTGGGTTTACGACCCCAGCATTTT
CSARDLGLRPQHF
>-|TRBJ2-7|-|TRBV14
TGTGCCAGCAGCCAATTCTACAGGTCGGGAGCCTACGAGCAGTACTTC
CASSQFYRSGAYEQYF
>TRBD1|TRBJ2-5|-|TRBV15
TGTGCCACAAGGACAGGTTGGGAAGAGACCCAGTACTTC
CATRTGWEETQYF
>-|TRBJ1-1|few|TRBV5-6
TGTGCCAGCAGCTTGGGGGGGCTACACACTGAAGCTTTCTTT
CASSLGGLHTEAFF
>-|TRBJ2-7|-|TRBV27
TGTGCCAGCAGTCCTCTGGTAGCGGACAGCTACGAGCAGTACTTC
CASSPLVADSYEQYF
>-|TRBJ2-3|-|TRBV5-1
TGCGCCAGCAGCCCCGGGCAGGGTCAGGTTACAGATACGCAGTATTTT
CASSPGQGQVTDTQYF
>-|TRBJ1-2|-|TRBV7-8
TGTGCCAGCAGCTTGACGTCGGGATACTATGGCTACACCTTC
CASSLTSGYYGYTF
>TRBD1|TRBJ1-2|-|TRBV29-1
TGCAGCGTGTTAGACAGGGGTCACTATGGCTACACCTTC
CSVLDRGHYGYTF
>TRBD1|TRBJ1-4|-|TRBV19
TGTGCCAGTAGTATCGACAGGGTGATTGAAAAACTGTTTTTT
CASSIDRVIEKLFF
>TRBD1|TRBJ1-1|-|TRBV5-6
TGTGCCAGCAGCTCACGGGACAGAAGGAACACTGAAGCTTTCTTT
CASSSRDRRNTEAFF
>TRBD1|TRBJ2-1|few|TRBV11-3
TGTGCCAGCAGCGATAGGGACAGGGGATTATTAGATGAGCAGTTCTTC
CASSDRDRGLLDEQFF
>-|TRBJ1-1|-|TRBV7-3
TGTGCCAGCAGTTTCGGCATGAACACTGAAGCTTTCTTT
CASSFGMNTEAFF
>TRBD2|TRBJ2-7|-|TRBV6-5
TGTGCCAGCACCCGGAGCGGGGGTCCCTACGAGCAGTACTTC
CASTRSGGPYEQYF
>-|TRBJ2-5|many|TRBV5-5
TGTGCCAGCAGCCCCGGGGTCCAAGAGACCCAGTACTTC
CASSPGVQETQYF
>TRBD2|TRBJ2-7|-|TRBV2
TGTGCCAGCAAGGGACTAGCGGGGGGGAAGCAGTACTTC
CASKGLAGGKQYF
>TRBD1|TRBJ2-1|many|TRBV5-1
TGCGCCAGCAGCTTGCAGGGGGCGACCCTCAATGAGCAGTTCTTC
CASSLQGATLNEQFF
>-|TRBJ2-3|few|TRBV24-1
TGTGCCACCAGTGACCTAAGGGGGAAGAAAGCAGATACGCAGTATTTT
CATSDLRGKKADTQYF
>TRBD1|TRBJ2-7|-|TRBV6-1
TGTGCCAGCAGTGAAGAGGATTGGGCAGGGGGCTACGAGCAGTACTTC
CASSEEDWAGGYEQYF
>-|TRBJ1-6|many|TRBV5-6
TGTGCCAGCAGCTTCGGTAATTCACCCCTCCACTTT
CASSFGNSPLHF
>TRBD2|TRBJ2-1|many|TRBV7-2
TGTGCCAGCACCCCGACTAGCCTCTCCTACAATGAGCAGTTCTTC
CASTPTSLSYNEQFF
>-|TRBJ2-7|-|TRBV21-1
TGTGCCAGCAGCCACCGGGGCTCCAGCTCCTACGAGCAGTACTTC
CASSHRGSSSYEQYF
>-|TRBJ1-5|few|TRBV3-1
TGTGCCAGCAGCCAAGATCACCCGACAGGACCTAGCAATCAGCCCCAGCATTTT
CASSQDHPTGPSNQPQHF
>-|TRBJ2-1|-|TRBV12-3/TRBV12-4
TGTGCCAGCAGACCAGGGTACCCCTACAATGAGCAGTTCTTC
CASRPGYPYNEQFF
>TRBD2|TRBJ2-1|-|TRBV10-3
TGTGCCATCAGTGATCTAGCGGGAGGGAACAATGAGCAGTTCTTC
CAISDLAGGNNEQFF
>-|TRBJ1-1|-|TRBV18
TGTGCCAGCTCACCACAGGAAGGACTCTTGAACACTGAAGCTTTCTTT
CASSPQEGLLNTEAFF
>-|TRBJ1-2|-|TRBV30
TGTGCCTGGGAACGGACAGAGATCTATGGCTACACCTTC
CAWERTEIYGYTF
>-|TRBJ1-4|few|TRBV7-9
TGTGCCAGCAGCTTAGATCGCAGCCGTAATGAAAAACTGTTTTTT
CASSLDRSRNEKLFF
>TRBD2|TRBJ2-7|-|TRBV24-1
TGTGCCACCAGTGATTTAAGCGGGAGGCCCTACGAGCAGTACTTC
CATSDLSGRPYEQYF
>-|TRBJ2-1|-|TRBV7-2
TGTGCCAGCAGCCCCCGATGGGAGCAGTTCTTC
CASSPRWEQFF
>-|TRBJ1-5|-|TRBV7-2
TGTGCCAGCAGCTTAGAGGCCCGATTAAGCAATCAGCCCCAGCATTTT
CASSLEARLSNQPQHF
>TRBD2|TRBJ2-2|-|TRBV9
TGTGCCAGCAGCGTAGGGGGCGGGAGTCCCGGGGAGCTGTTTTTT
CASSVGGGSPGELFF
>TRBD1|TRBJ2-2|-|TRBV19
TGTGCCAGTAGGACAGGGGTCGGGGCCGGGGAGCTGTTTTTT
CASRTGVGAGELFF
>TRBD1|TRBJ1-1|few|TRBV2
TGTGCCAGCGCAAGACAGGGAGTCCGGAACACTGAAGCTTTCTTT
CASARQGVRNTEAFF
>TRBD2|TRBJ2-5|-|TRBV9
TGTGCCAGCAGCGCCCGGGGGGGGGTATGGGGCCAAGAGACCCAGTACTTC
CASSARGGVWGQETQYF
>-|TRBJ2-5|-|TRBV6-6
TGTGCCAGCGGACAGACAGAGACCCAGTACTTC
CASGQTETQYF
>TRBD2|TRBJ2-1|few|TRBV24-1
TGTGCCACCAGTGATTTAGGGACTAGTTTGGATGAGCAGTTCTTC
CATSDLGTSLDEQFF
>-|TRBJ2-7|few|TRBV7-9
TGTGCCAGCAGCTTAGGGGGTATCGACGAGCAGTACTTC
CASSLGGIDEQYF
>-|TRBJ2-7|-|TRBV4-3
TGCGCCAGCAGCCAAGACAGGACGGCGGGCTACGAGCAGTACTTC
CASSQDRTAGYEQYF
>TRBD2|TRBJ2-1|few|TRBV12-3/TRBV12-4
TGTGCCAGCAGGGCTAGCGGGAGTTCCTACAATGAGCAGTTCTTC
CASRASGSSYNEQFF
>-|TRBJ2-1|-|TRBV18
TGTGCCAGCTCAAGCGGACGGATGTCTACAGGTTACAATGAGCAGTTCTTC
CASSSGRMSTGYNEQFF
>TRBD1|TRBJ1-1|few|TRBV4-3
TGCGCCAGCAGCCCTCGACAGGGTGGCGCTGAAGCTTTCTTT
CASSPRQGGAEAFF
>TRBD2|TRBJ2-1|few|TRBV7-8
TGTGCCAGCAGCGCCCGGACTAGCGGGAGTAGGGATGAGCAGTTCTTC
CASSARTSGSRDEQFF
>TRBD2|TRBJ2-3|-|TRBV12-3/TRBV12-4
TGTGCCAGCAGGATGGGACTAGCGGGAGTCACAGATACGCAGTATTTT
CASRMGLAGVTDTQYF
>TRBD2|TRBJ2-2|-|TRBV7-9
TGTGCCAGCAGCGAGCGGGGGCCTTACTTGAGCGGGGAGCTGTTTTTT
CASSERGPYLSGELFF
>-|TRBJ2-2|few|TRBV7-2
TGTGCCAGCAGCTTATCATTTAGGGACACCGGGGAGCTGTTTTTT
CASSLSFRDTGELFF
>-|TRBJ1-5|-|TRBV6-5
TGTGCCAGCAGTCCAAGACCTTATAGCAATCAGCCCCAGCATTTT
CASSPRPYSNQPQHF
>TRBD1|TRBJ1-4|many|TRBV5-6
TGTGCCAGCAGCCACGGGACAGGCATTGAAAAACTGTTTTTT
CASSHGTGIEKLFF